The T cell receptor beta chain under discussion was sequenced for a study of cytomegalovirus exposure and HLA in healthy donors. It was with 60 Vbeta and 13 Jbeta primers that the PCR ran. This table comes from immunoSEQ multiplex PCR, and its TCRdb copy is limited to in-frame clones, with some not included. The sample table sets out approximately 190,000 clones. Germline trimming cut 4 bases from V and 5 bases from J; bases unmatched to any gene: 11. There are 16 residues in the CDR3. Germline CDR1 ENHRY, CDR2 SYGVKD. Sequencing was done on a sample of PBMCs. V gene TRBV10-3 combines with J gene TRBJ2-1, with 7 bases that match TRBD2. The clonotype originates from a man under 40 in good health and CMV-seronegative. The CDR3 loop reads CAISAMGRGSDNEQFF. The CDR3 DNA reads as TGTGCCATCAGTGCTATGGGGCGGGGGAGTGACAATGAGCAGTTCTTC.